The text below deals with one TCR beta chain. The antigen remains undetermined. The sample belongs to a study of shared clonotypes between healthy human individuals. Study information: Two female and three male donors aged 18 to 49 were enrolled. Study results and limitations: Blood was the only sampled material, and tissue repertoires likely differ.

Each PCR replicate run on unsorted PBMC took in around 300 ng DNA, approximately 30,000 T cell genomes. Assay: immunoSEQ multiplex PCR; the TCRdb copy retains only in-frame clones and omits some. The sample yields about half a million clones, around 73% seen once. Trimming at V came to 2 bases and at J to 2 bases, leaving 10 bases not matched to a gene. The CDR3 sequence is 18 residues long. CDR1 is SGHDT and CDR2 is YYEEEE in the germline V gene. This chain connects TRBV5-6 to TRBJ2-6; 7 nucleotides match TRBD1. This sequence originates from a middle-aged woman in good health. Some clones in this sample may be carry-over from other donors' samples. Sequences were obtained from PBMCs. CDR3 bases: TGTGCCAGCAGCTTTCTACCCAGAGGGGGCGCTGGGGCCAACGTCCTGACTTTC. It is translated as CASSFLPRGGAGANVLTF. Variable domain in full (rest from reference TRBV5-6 and TRBJ2-6): DAGVTQSPTHLIKTRGQQVTLRCSPKSGHDTVSWYQQALGQGPQFIFQYYEEEERQRGNFPDRFSGHQFPNYSSELNVNALLLGDSALYLCASSFLPRGGAGANVLTFGAGSRLTVL.